Below are 14 T cell receptor beta chains sequenced from a single sample in a study of T-cell memory formation after mild COVID-19. TCRdb re-derived calls from the 5' RACE reads in MiXCR, one entry per CDR3 protein. The sample holds roughly 400,000 distinct CDR3 sequences, more than 20% seen once. Specimen: PBMCs or a T cell subset sorted from them (not recorded which). Source of these receptors: an adult woman who had mild COVID-19 (a few samples of this study predate the infection). Cell type and time point are not known.

V and J are TRBV7-2 and TRBJ2-5; D remains ambiguous. Looked up from germline, CDR1 is SGHTA and CDR2 is FQGNSA. V lost 0 bases and J 5 bases, leaving 19 bases between the germline ends. This CDR3 spans 17 amino acids. CDR3 protein: CASSLAQALPLGETQYF. In DNA, the CDR3 is TGTGCCAGCAGCTTAGCACAAGCTCTTCCCCTGGGCGAGACCCAGTACTTC.

This clonotype was picked up a small number of times. The rearrangement links TRBV6-4 to TRBJ2-1, with D possibly matching TRBD2 (6 bases). Trimming removed 4 bases from V and 7 bases from J, with 11 bases in between. Germline CDR1 and CDR2: MRHNA and SNTAGT. CDR3 length: 13 residues. The CDR3, as DNA: TGTGCCAGCAGTGCAAGCGCGGGAAATGAGCAGTTCTTC. Translating gives CASSASAGNEQFF.

This clonotype was counted only a few times. The chain carries TRBV29-1 and TRBJ1-1; D perhaps matches TRBD1 (5 bases). V lost 7 bases, J lost 6 bases, and 6 bases lay in between. The CDR3 has 9 amino acids. Germline V gene lookup returns CDR1 SQVTM and CDR2 ANQGSEA. CDR3: CSGGAEAFF. In nucleotides, the CDR3 is TGCAGCGGGGGGGCTGAAGCTTTCTTT.

A few counts support this clonotype. The gene calls are TRBV10-3 and TRBJ2-1; D remains unclear. The CDR3 is 16 residues long. The germline V gene has CDR1 ENHRY and CDR2 SYGVKD. V was pared by 0 bases and J by 2 bases, with 11 bases between. The DNA of the CDR3 is TGTGCCATCAGTGAGTCGAAAGATATCACCTACAATGAGCAGTTCTTC. It yields the protein CAISESKDITYNEQFF.

This clonotype was counted between two and nine times. V usage is TRBV7-9 and J usage is TRBJ1-2; no definite D call. V dropped 6 bases and J dropped 8 bases, with 13 bases sitting between them. Germline V gene data show CDR1 as SEHNR and CDR2 as FQNEAQ (reference sequence). The CDR3 is 12 residues long. The CDR3 DNA is TGTGCCAGCAGTAAAAGCAGGCCCGGCTACACCTTC. Translated: CASSKSRPGYTF.

The V and J genes are TRBV27 and TRBJ2-7; 9 nucleotides match TRBD1. Germline-derived CDR1 and CDR2 are MNHEY and SMNVEV (reference sequence). This CDR3 is built from 14 residues. Losses at the gene ends were 5 bases for V and 5 bases for J; bases not matched to a gene: 7. Here the CDR3 DNA reads TGTGCCAGCAGTCCTGACCGGACAGGGGACGAGCAGTACTTC. Translation: CASSPDRTGDEQYF.

This clonotype was picked up a small number of times. V gene TRBV12-3 or TRBV12-4 combines with J gene TRBJ1-2; 7 bases align to TRBD1. CDR3 length: 15 residues. The V segment lost 5 bases and the J segment 4 bases; nucleotides outside the gene matches: 10. The chain's CDR3 is CASSIGTASFYGYTF. The CDR3 nucleotides are TGTGCCAGCAGTATCGGGACAGCTAGCTTCTATGGCTACACCTTC.

The chain couples TRBV20-1 to TRBJ2-3, with 10 bases matching TRBD1. Germline CDR1 is DFQATT and CDR2 is SNEGSKA (reference sequence). V shed 4 bases, J shed 5 bases, and the junction held 9 bases outside the gene matches. The CDR3 spans 15 residues. In DNA form, the CDR3 reads TGCAGTGCTACCAACCAGGACAGGGGGGAAGATACGCAGTATTTT. As protein: CSATNQDRGEDTQYF.

This clonotype came up a few times. The gene calls are TRBV29-1 and TRBJ2-7, with D possibly TRBD1 on 6 matching bases. This CDR3 is built from 16 residues. The germline V gene has CDR1 SQVTM and CDR2 ANQGSEA. Trimming stripped 1 base from V and 2 bases from J, with 18 bases between. The CDR3 reads CSVEGARTAETYEQYF. CDR3 nucleotide sequence: TGCAGCGTTGAAGGGGCCCGGACAGCGGAAACCTACGAGCAGTACTTC.

CDR3 amino acids: CASSIAGVPPDTQYF. As DNA, the CDR3 is TGTGCCAGCAGTATAGCGGGTGTGCCCCCAGATACGCAGTATTTT. This chain uses TRBV6-5 with TRBJ2-3; 7 bases agree with TRBD2. The V gene's germline CDR1 is MNHEY and CDR2 SVGAGI. The CDR3 loop spans 15 amino acids. Trimming at V came to 5 bases and at J to 4 bases, leaving 9 bases not matched to a gene.

Here the CDR3 reads CASSLRAENTEAFF. The CDR3 DNA reads as TGCGCCAGCAGCCTGCGGGCAGAGAACACTGAAGCTTTCTTT. The chain employs TRBV4-1 and TRBJ1-1; D is ambiguous. V shed 4 bases and J shed 1 base, with 10 bases lying between them. The CDR3 spans 14 residues. Germline lookup yields CDR1 MGHRA and CDR2 YSYEKL.

This chain links TRBV29-1 with TRBJ1-1; D is unclear. This CDR3 comprises 13 residues. Trimming left V 0 bases short and J 3 bases short, with 8 bases between. Per germline, CDR1 SQVTM and CDR2 ANQGSEA. The CDR3 nucleotides read TGCAGCGTTGAAGAAGACACCTACACTGAAGCTTTCTTT. It specifies CSVEEDTYTEAFF.

A few counts support this clonotype. V usage is TRBV12-3 or TRBV12-4 and J usage is TRBJ2-3, with D possibly being TRBD1 (5 bases). The CDR3 contains 14 residues. Trimming stripped 0 bases from V and 6 bases from J, with 10 bases between. The CDR3 loop reads CASSLARARDTQYF. CDR3 coding DNA: TGTGCCAGCAGTTTAGCCAGGGCCAGGGATACGCAGTATTTT.

This clonotype was seen only a few times. The chain carries TRBV29-1 and TRBJ1-1; unclear D gene. Deletions cut 5 bases from V and 2 bases from J, with 9 bases between. The CDR3 loop spans 12 amino acids. Germline CDR1 SQVTM, CDR2 ANQGSEA. The CDR3 region is CSVLSTNTEAFF. The CDR3 region has the DNA TGCAGCGTTCTCTCGACAAACACTGAAGCTTTCTTT.